This TCR beta chain is from a study of Ad26.COV2.S vaccination and SARS-CoV-2 variants. Study information: Recipients of Ad26.COV2.S got it intramuscularly, once or twice 56 days apart.

Repertoires were generated with immunoSEQ multiplex PCR, while TCRdb's copy carries only in-frame clones and drops some. The profile shows some 390,000 clones, 70% to 90% of them singletons. The CDR3 extends over 18 amino acids. After removal of 3 bases from V and 3 bases from J, the junction contained 15 bases not matched to a gene. The germline V gene encodes CDR1 SGHDN and CDR2 FVKESK. Indicated treatment: some 20 received Ad26.COV2.S at low or high dose, single or two shots; 5 received placebo; per-sample allocation not given. On day 63 after the first injection, vaccine and placebo recipients gave samples. An Ad26 vector carrying the Wuhan-strain SARS-CoV-2 spike served as the vaccine.

V and J are TRBV14 and TRBJ1-2; 8 positions agree with TRBD1. The material was peripheral blood, obtained in a trial of Ad26.COV2.S vaccine versus placebo. The sequence was obtained from a person aged 18-65 years who received the Ad26.COV2.S COVID-19 vaccine or a placebo. The CDR3 loop reads CASSHRGWGRGQDYGYTF. For the CDR3, the DNA is TGTGCCAGCAGCCATCGGGGCTGGGGCAGGGGGCAAGACTATGGCTACACCTTC.